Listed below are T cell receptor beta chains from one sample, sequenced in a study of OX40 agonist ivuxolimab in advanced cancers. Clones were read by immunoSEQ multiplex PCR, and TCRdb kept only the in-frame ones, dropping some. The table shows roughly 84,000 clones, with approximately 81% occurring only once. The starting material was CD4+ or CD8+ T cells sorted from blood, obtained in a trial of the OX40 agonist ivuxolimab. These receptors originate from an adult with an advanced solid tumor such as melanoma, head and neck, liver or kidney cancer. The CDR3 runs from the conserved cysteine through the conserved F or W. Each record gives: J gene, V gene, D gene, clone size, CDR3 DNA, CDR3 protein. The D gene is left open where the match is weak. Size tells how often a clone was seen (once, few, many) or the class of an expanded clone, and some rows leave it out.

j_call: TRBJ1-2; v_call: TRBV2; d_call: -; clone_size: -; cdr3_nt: TGTGCCAGCAGCTCCGGGACGCCGTATGGCTACACCTTC; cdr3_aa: CASSSGTPYGYTF
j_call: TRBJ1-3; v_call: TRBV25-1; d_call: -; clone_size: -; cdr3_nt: TGTGCCAGCAGTGAGGGCCTCAACTCTGGAAACACCATATATTTT; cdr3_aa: CASSEGLNSGNTIYF
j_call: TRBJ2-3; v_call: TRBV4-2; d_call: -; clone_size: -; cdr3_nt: TGTGCCAGCAGCCAAGGGGACGCCAGCACAGATACGCAGTATTTT; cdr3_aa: CASSQGDASTDTQYF
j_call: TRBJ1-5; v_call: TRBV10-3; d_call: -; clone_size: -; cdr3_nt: TGTGCCATCAGTGCGGAAGGTGGTCAGCCCCAGCATTTT; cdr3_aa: CAISAEGGQPQHF
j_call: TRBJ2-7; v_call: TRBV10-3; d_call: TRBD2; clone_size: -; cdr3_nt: TGTGCCATCACTGGGGTCCGGGAGGGCTTCTACGAGCAGTACTTC; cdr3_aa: CAITGVREGFYEQYF
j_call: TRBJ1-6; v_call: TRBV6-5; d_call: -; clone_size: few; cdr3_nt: TGTGCCAGCAGTTATACCGGGCCACTCCATAATTCACCCCTCCACTTT; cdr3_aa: CASSYTGPLHNSPLHF
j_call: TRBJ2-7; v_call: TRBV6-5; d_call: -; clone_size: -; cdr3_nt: TGTGCCAGCAGTCGGGACACCCCTAGGCAGCAGTACTTC; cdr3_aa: CASSRDTPRQQYF
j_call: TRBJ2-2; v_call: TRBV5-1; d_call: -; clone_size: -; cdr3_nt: TGCGCCAGCAGCCTTACAGAGCTGTTTTTT; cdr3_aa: CASSLTELFF
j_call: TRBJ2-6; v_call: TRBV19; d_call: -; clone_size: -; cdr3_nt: TGTGCCAGTAGTATCGGGGGATTTGGGGCCAACGTCCTGACTTTC; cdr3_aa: CASSIGGFGANVLTF
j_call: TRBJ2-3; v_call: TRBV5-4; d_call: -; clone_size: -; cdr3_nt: TGTGCCAGCAGCTTGTTGGCTAGCAGTGACTACACAGATACGCAGTATTTT; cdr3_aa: CASSLLASSDYTDTQYF
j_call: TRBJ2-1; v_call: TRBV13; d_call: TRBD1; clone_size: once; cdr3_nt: TGTGCCAGCAGCCCCGACAGGGAGCTCGATGAGCAGTTCTTC; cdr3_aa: CASSPDRELDEQFF
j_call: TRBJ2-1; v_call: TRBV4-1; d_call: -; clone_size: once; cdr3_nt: TGCGCCAGCAGCCGAGAACAGGACAATGAGCAGTTCTTC; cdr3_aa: CASSREQDNEQFF
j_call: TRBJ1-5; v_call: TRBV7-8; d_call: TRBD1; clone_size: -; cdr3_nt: TGTGCCAGCAGCCCAACCTCAGGGGGGGATCAGCCCCAGCATTTT; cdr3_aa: CASSPTSGGDQPQHF
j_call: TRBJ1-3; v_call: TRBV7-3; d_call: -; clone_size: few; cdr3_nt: TGTGCCAGCAGCTTAAACTCTGGAAACACCATATATTTT; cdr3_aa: CASSLNSGNTIYF
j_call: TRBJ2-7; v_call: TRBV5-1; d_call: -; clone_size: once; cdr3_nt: TGCGCCAGCAGCCTAAACTACGAGCAGTACTTC; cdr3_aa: CASSLNYEQYF
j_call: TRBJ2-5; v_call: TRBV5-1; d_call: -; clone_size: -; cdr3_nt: TGCGCCAGCAGCGCGGGGGCCATAGAGACCCAGTACTTC; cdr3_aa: CASSAGAIETQYF
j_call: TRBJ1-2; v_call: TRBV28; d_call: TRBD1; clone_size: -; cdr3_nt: TGTGCCAGCAGCCCCAGACAGGGAGCTAACTATGGCTACACCTTC; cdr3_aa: CASSPRQGANYGYTF
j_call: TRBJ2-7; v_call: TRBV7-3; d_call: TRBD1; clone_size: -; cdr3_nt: TGTGCCAGCAGCCTAAGGGCAGGGGGATCCTACGAGCAGTACTTC; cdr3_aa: CASSLRAGGSYEQYF
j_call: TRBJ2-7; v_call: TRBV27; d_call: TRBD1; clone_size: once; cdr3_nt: TGTGCCAGCAGTTTAGAGGGGGCGTCCTACGAGCAGTACTTC; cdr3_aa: CASSLEGASYEQYF
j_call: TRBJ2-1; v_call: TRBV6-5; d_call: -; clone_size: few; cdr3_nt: TGTGCCAGCAGTTACTCAGGTAATGAGCAGTTCTTC; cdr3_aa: CASSYSGNEQFF
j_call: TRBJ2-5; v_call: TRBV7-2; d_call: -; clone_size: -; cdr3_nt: TGTGCCAGCAGCCCGAATTGGGGGGAGACCCAGTACTTC; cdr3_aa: CASSPNWGETQYF
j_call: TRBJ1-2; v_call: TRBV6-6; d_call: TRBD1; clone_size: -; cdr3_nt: TGTGCCAGCAGTTACGAAGGACAGGGGAATGGCTACACCTTC; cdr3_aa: CASSYEGQGNGYTF
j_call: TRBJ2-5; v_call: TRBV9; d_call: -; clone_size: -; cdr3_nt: TGTGCCAGCAGCCTAGAACAACAAGAGACCCAGTACTTC; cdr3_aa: CASSLEQQETQYF
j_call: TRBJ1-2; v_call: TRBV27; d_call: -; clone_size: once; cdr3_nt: TGTGCCAGCAGTTTTAATATGGATTCTGGTGGAAGGGGCTACACCTTC; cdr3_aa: CASSFNMDSGGRGYTF
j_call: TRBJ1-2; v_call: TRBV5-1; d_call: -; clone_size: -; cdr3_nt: TGCGCCAGCAGCCCGACACCTCCTAACTATGGCTACACCTTC; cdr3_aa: CASSPTPPNYGYTF
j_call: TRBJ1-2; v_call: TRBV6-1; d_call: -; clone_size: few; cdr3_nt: TGTGCCAGCAGTTCAAGGACAGCCAACTATGGCTACACCTTC; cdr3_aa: CASSSRTANYGYTF
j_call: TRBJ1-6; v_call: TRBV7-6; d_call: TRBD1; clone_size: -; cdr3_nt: TGTGCCAGCAGCCGGGACAGGGCCAATTCACCCCTCCACTTT; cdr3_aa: CASSRDRANSPLHF
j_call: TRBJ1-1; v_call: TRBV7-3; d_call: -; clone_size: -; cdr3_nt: TGTGCCAGCAGCGAAGCCCCAGGGAACACTGAAGCTTTCTTT; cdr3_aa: CASSEAPGNTEAFF
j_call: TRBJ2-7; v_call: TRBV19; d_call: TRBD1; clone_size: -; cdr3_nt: TGTGCCAGTAGTATCCAGGGACAGGGTTACTACGAGCAGTACTTC; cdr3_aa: CASSIQGQGYYEQYF
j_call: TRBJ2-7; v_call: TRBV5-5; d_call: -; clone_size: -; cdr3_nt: TGTGCCAGCAGCCCCTGGCAGGGAAGCTACGAGCAGTACTTC; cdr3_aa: CASSPWQGSYEQYF
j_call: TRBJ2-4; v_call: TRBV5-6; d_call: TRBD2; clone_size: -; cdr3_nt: TGTGCCAGCAGCAAAACTAGCGGGAGGGCCGAGAAGTACTTC; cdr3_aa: CASSKTSGRAEKYF
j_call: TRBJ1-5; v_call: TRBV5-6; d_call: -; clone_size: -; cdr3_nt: TGTGCCAGCAGCTTGGGGAGCCATCAGCCCCAGCATTTT; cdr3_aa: CASSLGSHQPQHF
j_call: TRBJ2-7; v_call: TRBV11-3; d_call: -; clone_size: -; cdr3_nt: TGTGCCAGCAGCTTGAGGGTTGGTAAGCAGTACTTC; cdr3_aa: CASSLRVGKQYF
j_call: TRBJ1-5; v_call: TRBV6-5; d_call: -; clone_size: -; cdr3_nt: TGTGCCAGCAGCCTAGGCGGGATATATCAGCCCCAGCATTTT; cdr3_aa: CASSLGGIYQPQHF
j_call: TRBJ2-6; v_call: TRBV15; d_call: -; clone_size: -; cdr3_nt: TGTGCCACCAGCTCCAGGGTTGGGGCCAACGTCCTGACTTTC; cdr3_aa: CATSSRVGANVLTF
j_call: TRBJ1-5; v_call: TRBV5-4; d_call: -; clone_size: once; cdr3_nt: TGTGCCAGCAGCGCTGGAGGGCAGCACAATCAGCCCCAGCATTTT; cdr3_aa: CASSAGGQHNQPQHF
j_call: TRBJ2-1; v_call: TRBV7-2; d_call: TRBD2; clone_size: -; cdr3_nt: TGTGCCAGCAGCCCGGGGACTAGCCAAAATGAGCAGTTCTTC; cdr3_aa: CASSPGTSQNEQFF
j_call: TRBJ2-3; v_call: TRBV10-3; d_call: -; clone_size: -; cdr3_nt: TGTGCCATCAGTGCGTCGACAGATACGCAGTATTTT; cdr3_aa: CAISASTDTQYF
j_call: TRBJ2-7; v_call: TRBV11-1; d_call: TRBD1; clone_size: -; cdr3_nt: TGTGCCAGCAGCTTAGGACAGGGGCTCTACGAGCAGTACTTC; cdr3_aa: CASSLGQGLYEQYF
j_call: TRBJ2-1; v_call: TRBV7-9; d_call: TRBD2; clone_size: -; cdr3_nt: TGTGCCAGCAGCGGTCTAGCGGCCTCCTACAATGAGCAGTTCTTC; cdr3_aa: CASSGLAASYNEQFF
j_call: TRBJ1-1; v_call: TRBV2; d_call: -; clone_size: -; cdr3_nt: TGTGCCAGCAGTGACAGATTGAACACTGAAGCTTTCTTT; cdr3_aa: CASSDRLNTEAFF
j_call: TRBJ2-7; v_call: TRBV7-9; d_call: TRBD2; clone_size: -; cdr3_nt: TGTGCCAGCAGCAAGACTAGCGGGAGCCTCGAGCAGTACTTC; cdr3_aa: CASSKTSGSLEQYF
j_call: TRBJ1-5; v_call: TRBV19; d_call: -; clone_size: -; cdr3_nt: TGTGCCAGTAATCGTGGTAGCAATCAGCCCCAGCATTTT; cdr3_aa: CASNRGSNQPQHF